This TCR beta chain was sequenced during a study of shared clonotypes between healthy human individuals. Each subset's genomic DNA was shared equally among a number of immunoSEQ plates. Here immunoSEQ multiplex PCR was the method, and the copy in TCRdb shows in-frame clones only, minus some. Of hundreds of thousands of clones listed, 95% to 97% are singletons. Study results and caveats: The four-donor shared clonotypes exceeded non-shared clonotypes in generation probability, with non-shared ones scoring lower.

The germline V and J ends were trimmed by 3 bases and 10 bases, with 13 bases remaining between them. The CDR3 is 13 residues long. Germline CDR1 reads LNHDA; CDR2 reads SQIVND (reference sequence). Positively selected for CCR7, the CD45RO-negative cells used as naive CD8 cells excluded terminally differentiated effector memory CD45RA+ cells. To note about this clone: Its antigen is undetermined.

This clonotype originated in a man aged 25-45 years in good health. This chain uses TRBV19 with TRBJ2-1, with a possible D match to TRBD2 (5 bases). Specimen: naive CD8+ T cells sorted from blood. CDR3 in amino acids: CASSISLAGEQFF. The CDR3 nucleotides are TGTGCCAGTAGTATTAGCCTAGCTGGGGAGCAGTTCTTC.